This TCR beta chain was retrieved from a study of early T cells in non-severe SARS-CoV-2 infection. This CDR3 region has 13 residues. The V end lost 4 bases, the J end lost 0 bases, and 7 bases lay between the germline ends. Germline assignment: CDR1 SGHTA and CDR2 FQGNSA. TCRdb called the 5' RACE reads again in MiXCR, with one record for every CDR3 protein. The table records about 70,000 distinct CDR3 sequences, around 13% of them present only once. This clonotype has a count of ten or more. Sequencing input: whole blood. The V gene is TRBV7-2, the J gene TRBJ2-7; D possibly matches TRBD1 or TRBD2 (5 bases each). The receptor comes from an adult who was a healthcare worker with PCR-confirmed SARS-CoV-2 infection or an uninfected control (not recorded which). The CDR3 loop reads CASSSGTSYEQYF. The CDR3 DNA is TGTGCCAGCAGCTCAGGGACCTCCTACGAGCAGTACTTC.